One and the same sample provided the 25 T cell receptor beta chains below, sequenced in a study of brain T cells in children with intractable seizures. Measured with immunoSEQ multiplex PCR; TCRdb has only the in-frame clones, and not every one. The data hold about 340,000 clones, with 93% observed a single time. This sample's time point: blood from clinic visit 5 months post-surgery; TSC patient then seizure free. The sequencing here drew on peripheral blood, taken about 5 months after surgery. These TCRs come from a boy in the first two years of life with tuberous sclerosis and intractable seizures.

This clone was detected once. The chain joins TRBV6-5 to TRBJ1-1; 9 bases map to TRBD1. The junction had 11 bases not matched to a gene; V was cut back by 4 bases and J by 11 bases. Germline CDR1 reads MNHEY; CDR2 reads SVGAGI. CDR3 length: 14 amino acids. CDR3 loop: CASSWDRVSSSAFF. DNA for the CDR3: TGTGCCAGCAGTTGGGACAGGGTCAGTTCTAGCGCTTTCTTT.

This chain's CDR3 is CASSDKGGYGYTF. CDR3 DNA: TGTGCCAGCAGTGATAAGGGTGGCTATGGCTACACCTTC. The chain recombines TRBV25-1 with TRBJ1-2, with D uncertain. There are 13 residues in the CDR3. Looked up from germline, CDR1 is MGHDK and CDR2 is SYGVNS. Between the trimmed V and J ends, which lost 3 bases and 4 bases, there was a span of 9 bases.

The chain couples TRBV5-5 to TRBJ1-3; D gene ambiguous. The CDR3 has 14 amino acids. The germline V and J ends were trimmed by 5 bases and 0 bases, with 9 bases remaining between them. CDR1 is SGHKS and CDR2 is YYEKEE in the germline V gene (reference sequence). The CDR3 nucleotides are TGTGCCAGCAGTCCAAATCGCTCTGGAAACACCATATATTTT. Translated: CASSPNRSGNTIYF.

This sequence joins TRBV3-1 (or the pseudogene TRBV3-2) and TRBJ1-2; 8 bases line up with TRBD1. Unmatched junction bases numbered 6, after V lost 2 bases and J lost 7 bases. This CDR3 comprises 14 residues. Germline V lookup: CDR1 LGHDT, CDR2 YNNKEL (reference sequence). CDR3 nucleotides: TGTGCCAGCAGCCAAAACCAGGGGGCTGGTGGCTACACCTTC. Translated, it gives CASSQNQGAGGYTF.

This sequence joins TRBV6-1 and TRBJ1-1, with D possibly TRBD1 on 6 matching bases. V was cut by 6 bases and J by 1 base, with 21 bases left in between. The CDR3 sequence is 17 residues long. Germline assignment: CDR1 MNHNS and CDR2 SASEGT. The DNA of the CDR3 is TGTGCCAGCAGAGAAACCGGGACACAACGGGAGAACACTGAAGCTTTCTTT. Translated, it gives CASRETGTQRENTEAFF.

The V gene is TRBV2, the J gene TRBJ2-5; 11 bases are a match to TRBD2. The germline gives CDR1 SNHLY, CDR2 FYNNEI. There are 16 residues in the CDR3. With 6 bases clipped from V and 4 bases from J, the junction kept 10 bases outside the gene matches. The CDR3 loop is CASRVSGTSGSETQYF. DNA for the CDR3: TGTGCCAGCAGAGTTTCCGGGACTAGCGGTTCAGAGACCCAGTACTTC.

This sequence joins TRBV24-1 and TRBJ2-1; D unresolved. CDR3 length: 16 amino acids. CDR1 is KGHDR, CDR2 SFDVKD, per germline. Trimming cost V 1 base and J 0 bases, with 9 bases left between them. CDR3 coding DNA: TGTGCCACCAGTGATTTTCCCGGAAACTCCTACAATGAGCAGTTCTTC. This translates into CATSDFPGNSYNEQFF.

The chain has TRBV28 and TRBJ1-1; possibly TRBD1 for D (6 bases). CDR3 length: 15 amino acids. Germline CDR1 and CDR2: MDHEN and SYDVKM. Trimming left V 2 bases short and J 1 base short, with 11 bases between. The CDR3 region has the DNA TGTGCCAGCAGTTTACGGATAGGGGGGAACACTGAAGCTTTCTTT. Its translation is CASSLRIGGNTEAFF.

The chain combines TRBV5-3 with TRBJ1-5, with TRBD1 as a possible D gene (5 bases). TRBV5-3 is an ORF, with its function uncertain. The CDR3 has 20 amino acids. The V end lost 3 bases, the J end lost 4 bases, and 29 bases lay between the germline ends. As DNA, the CDR3 is TGTGCCAGAAGCTCAGAGGGGTATCCACCAACTCAACGCGGGAATCAGCCCCAGCATTTT. Protein sequence: CARSSEGYPPTQRGNQPQHF.

The chain combines TRBV5-6 with TRBJ1-1; the D gene is possibly TRBD1 (5 bases). Between the trimmed V and J ends, which lost 4 bases and 11 bases, there was a span of 27 bases. Germline CDR1 is SGHDT and CDR2 is YYEEEE. The CDR3 has 16 residues. The CDR3 reads CASSTIIWPGRNVAFF. The DNA of the CDR3 is TGTGCCAGCAGCACTATTATTTGGCCGGGACGTAATGTGGCTTTCTTT.

A few counts support this clone. The rearrangement joins TRBV9 to TRBJ1-1; D gene unclear. The CDR3 is made up of 15 amino acids. With 4 bases removed from V and 0 bases from J, the gap between germline ends came to 13 bases. Looked up from germline, CDR1 is SGDLS and CDR2 is YYNGEE. CDR3 DNA sequence: TGTGCCAGCAGCCCGGGGTTCTTTATGAACACTGAAGCTTTCTTT. It specifies CASSPGFFMNTEAFF. The full variable domain, completed using reference TRBV9 and TRBJ1-1, is DSGVTQTPKHLITATGQRVTLRCSPRSGDLSVYWYQQSLDQGLQFLIQYYNGEERAKGNILERFSAQQFPDLHSELNLSSLELGDSALYFCASSPGFFMNTEAFFGQGTRLTVV.

This chain joins TRBV2 and TRBJ2-2; 9 bases are a match to TRBD2. After removal of 4 bases from V and 7 bases from J, the junction contained 10 bases not matched to a gene. The germline V gene has CDR1 SNHLY and CDR2 FYNNEI. The CDR3 loop spans 16 amino acids. The CDR3 sequence is CASSVVSGSRVGELFF. The DNA of the CDR3 is TGTGCCAGCAGTGTCGTTAGCGGGAGTAGGGTCGGGGAGCTGTTTTTT.

The chain carries TRBV27 and TRBJ1-5; D ambiguous. Trimming took 5 bases from V and 2 from J, leaving 10 bases between them. The germline V gene encodes CDR1 MNHEY and CDR2 SMNVEV (reference sequence). This CDR3 spans 14 amino acids. The CDR3 protein is CASSPEDGNQPQHF. The CDR3 coding sequence is TGTGCCAGCAGTCCAGAGGACGGCAATCAGCCCCAGCATTTT.

The chain couples TRBV29-1 to TRBJ2-2; 11 bases are a match to TRBD1. The V segment lost 6 bases and the J segment 8 bases; nucleotides outside the gene matches: 5. Germline V gene lookup returns CDR1 SQVTM and CDR2 ANQGSEA. The CDR3 covers 13 residues. The CDR3 spells CSVGTGGAGELFF. As DNA, the CDR3 is TGCAGCGTAGGGACAGGGGGTGCGGGGGAGCTGTTTTTT.

V usage is TRBV14 and J usage is TRBJ1-6; TRBD1 might be the D (5 bases). The CDR3 covers 14 residues. V was cut by 10 bases and J by 7 bases, with 17 bases left in between. Germline CDR1 and CDR2: SGHDN and FVKESK. CDR3 nucleotides: TGTGCCACCAAAAACCGGGACGGGAATTCACCCCTCCACTTT. This gives the protein CATKNRDGNSPLHF.

The chain couples TRBV28 to TRBJ1-2, with D unclear. Germline V CDR1 and CDR2: MDHEN, SYDVKM. Trimming pared 6 bases from V and 4 bases from J, leaving 12 bases between. The CDR3 is 13 residues long. The CDR3 DNA is TGTGCCAGCAGCTCCCCGAACTTCTATGGCTACACCTTC. Protein sequence: CASSSPNFYGYTF.

The V and J genes are TRBV5-1 and TRBJ2-7; D is perhaps TRBD1 (6 bases). The CDR3 runs 13 residues. Germline lookup yields CDR1 SGHRS and CDR2 YFSETQ. Trimming cost V 2 bases and J 5 bases, with 11 bases left between them. The CDR3, as DNA: TGCGCCAGCAGCTTTACAGGGAGTAACGAGCAGTACTTC. Amino acids: CASSFTGSNEQYF.

The chain is built from TRBV5-1 and TRBJ2-3, with 8 bases matching TRBD2. Germline CDR1 SGHRS, CDR2 YFSETQ. The CDR3 runs to 16 residues. J gave up 5 bases and V 1 base, and 9 bases lay outside the gene matches. In DNA form, the CDR3 reads TGCGCCAGCAGCTTGTCGGGGGGGCAGTGGATAGATACGCAGTATTTT. Its protein product is CASSLSGGQWIDTQYF.

This clone is a singleton in its sample. J is TRBJ2-5 and V is TRBV11-2; TRBD1 aligns across 7 bases. V was clipped by 6 bases and J by 1 base; unmatched bases: 11. CDR1 SGHAT and CDR2 FQNNGV come from the germline V gene. The CDR3 has 16 amino acids. The CDR3 DNA reads TGTGCCAGCAGTTATACCTACCGGGACAGCCAAGAGACCCAGTACTTC. Translated, it gives CASSYTYRDSQETQYF. Based on the CDR3 plus reference TRBV11-2 and TRBJ2-5, the full variable domain is EAGVAQSPRYKIIEKRQSVAFWCNPISGHATLYWYQQILGQGPKLLIQFQNNGVVDDSQLPKDRFSAERLKGVDSTLKIQPAKLEDSAVYLCASSYTYRDSQETQYFGPGTRLLVL.

The chain links TRBV4-1 to TRBJ1-1; possibly TRBD1 for D (6 bases). CDR3 length: 13 residues. Per the germline V gene, CDR1 is MGHRA and CDR2 is YSYEKL. Trimming took off 0 bases at V and 10 bases at J, with 12 bases between the two ends. In DNA, the CDR3 is TGCGCCAGCAGCCAAGATCGGGCAGGGGTAGCTTTCTTT. It translates to CASSQDRAGVAFF.

V is TRBV12-3 or TRBV12-4 and J is TRBJ2-7; maybe TRBD1 (6 bases). The CDR3 covers 12 residues. V gave up 8 bases and J gave up 4 bases, with 12 bases separating them. Here the CDR3 reads CASGEGGYEQYF. The CDR3 nucleotides read TGTGCCAGCGGAGAAGGGGGATACGAGCAGTACTTC.

The V and J genes are TRBV6-6 and TRBJ1-2; TRBD1 matches at 7 bases. The CDR3 length is 15 residues. The V segment lost 7 bases and the J segment 0 bases; nucleotides outside the gene matches: 8. Germline values: CDR1 MNHNY, CDR2 SVGAGI (reference sequence). The CDR3 DNA follows: TGTGCCAGCAATTCGGGACAGTCACCTAACTATGGCTACACCTTC. Amino acid sequence: CASNSGQSPNYGYTF.

The CDR3 here is CASSSPSTSDYNEQFF. Written as DNA, the CDR3 is TGTGCCAGCAGCTCCCCGAGTACTAGCGACTACAATGAGCAGTTCTTC. The chain couples TRBV7-3 to TRBJ2-1; 7 bases match TRBD2. The germline CDR1 and CDR2 sequences are SGHTA and FQGTGA. The CDR3 covers 16 residues. The J segment lost 3 bases and the V segment lost 4 bases, leaving 9 bases of the junction unmatched. The variable domain in full, with the rest retrieved from reference TRBV7-3 and TRBJ2-1, is GAGVSQTPSNKVTEKGKYVELRCDPISGHTALYWYRQSLGQGPEFLIYFQGTGAADDSGLPNDRFFAVRPEGSVSTLKIQRTERGDSAVYLCASSSPSTSDYNEQFFGPGTRLTVL.

V and J are TRBV2 and TRBJ1-6, with D maybe TRBD1 (5 bases). The CDR3 length is 14 residues. V shed 6 bases and J shed 5 bases, with 11 bases lying between them. CDR1 is SNHLY and CDR2 is FYNNEI in the germline V gene. The CDR3 sequence is CASRADSNNSPLHF. Here the CDR3 DNA reads TGTGCCAGCAGGGCCGACAGTAATAATTCACCCCTCCACTTT.

The gene calls are TRBV3-1 (or the pseudogene TRBV3-2) and TRBJ1-1, with 8 bases that match TRBD1. Germline V gene sequence: CDR1 LGHDT, CDR2 YNNKEL (reference sequence). The CDR3 runs 15 residues. V gave up 1 base and J gave up 5 bases; unmatched junction bases: 6. CDR3 DNA: TGTGCCAGCAGCCAAGCAATCAGGGGGCGTACTGAAGCTTTCTTT. Translated: CASSQAIRGRTEAFF.